The subject of this entry is one T cell receptor (beta chain). The data derive from a study of molecular identifiers for immune sequencing clone quantification. MiXCR, run by TCRdb on the PCR reads, gives a single entry per CDR3 protein. The repertoire consists of a few hundred thousand distinct CDR3 sequences, with 25% occurring once and the leading ten covering just over 0.75%. Trimming removed 3 bases from V and 0 bases from J, with 15 bases in between. The CDR3 is 17 amino acids. CDR1 and CDR2 from the germline V gene are SNHLY and FYNNEI. Sequencing was carried out using naive CD8+ T cells from blood, with Jurkat cell RNA spiked in. The subset here: FACS-sorted CD8+CD4-CCR7+CD45RA+ naive T cells. The chain recombines TRBV2 with TRBJ1-3; D not resolved. The TCR comes from a human donor in good health. Some libraries in this study had Jurkat cell RNA spiked in. Here the CDR3 reads CASSEASDNLSGNTIYF. The CDR3 nucleotides are TGTGCCAGCAGTGAGGCATCCGACAATCTCTCTGGAAACACCATATATTTT.